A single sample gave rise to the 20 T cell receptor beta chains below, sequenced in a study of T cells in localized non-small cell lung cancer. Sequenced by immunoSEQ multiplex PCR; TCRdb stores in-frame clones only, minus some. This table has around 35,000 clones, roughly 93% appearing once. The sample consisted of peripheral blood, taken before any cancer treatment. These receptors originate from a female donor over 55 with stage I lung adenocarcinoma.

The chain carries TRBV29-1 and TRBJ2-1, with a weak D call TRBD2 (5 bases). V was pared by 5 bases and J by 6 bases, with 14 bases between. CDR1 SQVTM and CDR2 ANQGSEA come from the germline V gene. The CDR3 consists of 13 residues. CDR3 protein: CSVMEVAGNEQFF. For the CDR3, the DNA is TGCAGCGTTATGGAGGTAGCCGGCAATGAGCAGTTCTTC.

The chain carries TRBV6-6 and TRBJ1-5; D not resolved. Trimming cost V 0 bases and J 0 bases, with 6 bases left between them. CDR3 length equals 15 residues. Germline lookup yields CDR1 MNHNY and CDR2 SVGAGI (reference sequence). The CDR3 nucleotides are TGTGCCAGCAGTTACTCTCTTAATAGCAATCAGCCCCAGCATTTT. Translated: CASSYSLNSNQPQHF.

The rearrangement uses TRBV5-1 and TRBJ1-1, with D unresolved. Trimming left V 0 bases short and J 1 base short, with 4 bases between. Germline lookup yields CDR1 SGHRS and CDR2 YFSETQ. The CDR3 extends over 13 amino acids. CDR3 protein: CASSLAANTEAFF. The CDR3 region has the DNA TGCGCCAGCAGCTTGGCGGCGAACACTGAAGCTTTCTTT.

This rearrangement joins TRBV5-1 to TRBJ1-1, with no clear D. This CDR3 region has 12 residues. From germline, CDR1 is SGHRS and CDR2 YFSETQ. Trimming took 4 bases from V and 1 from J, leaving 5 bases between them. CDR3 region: CASSMGNTEAFF. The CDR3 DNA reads TGCGCCAGCAGCATGGGGAACACTGAAGCTTTCTTT.

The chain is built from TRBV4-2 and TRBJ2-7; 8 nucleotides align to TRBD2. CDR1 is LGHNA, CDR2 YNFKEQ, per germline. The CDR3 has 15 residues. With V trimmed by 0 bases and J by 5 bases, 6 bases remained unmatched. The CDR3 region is CASSQDRGGLNEQYV. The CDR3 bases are TGTGCCAGCAGCCAAGATCGGGGGGGACTAAACGAGCAGTACGTC.

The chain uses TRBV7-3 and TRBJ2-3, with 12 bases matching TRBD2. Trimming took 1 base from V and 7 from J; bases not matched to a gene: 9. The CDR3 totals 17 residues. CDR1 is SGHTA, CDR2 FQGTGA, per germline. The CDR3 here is CASSLSALAGGENTQYF. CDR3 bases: TGTGCCAGCAGCTTAAGCGCCCTAGCGGGGGGGGAGAATACGCAGTATTTT.

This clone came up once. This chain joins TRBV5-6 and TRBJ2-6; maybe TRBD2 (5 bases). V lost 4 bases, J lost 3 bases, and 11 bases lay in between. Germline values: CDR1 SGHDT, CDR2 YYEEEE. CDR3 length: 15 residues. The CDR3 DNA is TGTGCCAGCAGCCGAGGGTCAGGTGGGGCCAACGTCCTGACTTTC. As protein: CASSRGSGGANVLTF.

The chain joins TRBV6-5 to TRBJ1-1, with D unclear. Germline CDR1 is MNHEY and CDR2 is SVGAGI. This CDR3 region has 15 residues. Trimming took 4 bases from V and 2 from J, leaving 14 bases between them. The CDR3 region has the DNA TGTGCCAGCAGTTTTTTCGGTGTGCGAAACACTGAAGCTTTCTTT. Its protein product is CASSFFGVRNTEAFF.

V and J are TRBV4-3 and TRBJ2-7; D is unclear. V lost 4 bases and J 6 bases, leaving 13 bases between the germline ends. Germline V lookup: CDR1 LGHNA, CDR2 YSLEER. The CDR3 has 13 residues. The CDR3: CASSPEKGGEQYF. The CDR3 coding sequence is TGCGCCAGCAGCCCCGAGAAAGGTGGCGAGCAGTACTTC.

The CDR3 protein is CASRLGGGRQPQHF. In nucleotides, the CDR3 is TGTGCCAGCAGACTAGGGGGCGGACGTCAGCCCCAGCATTTT. V usage is TRBV28 and J usage is TRBJ1-5, with 7 bases identical to TRBD1. The V segment lost 6 bases and the J segment 6 bases; nucleotides outside the gene matches: 8. Looked up from germline, CDR1 is MDHEN and CDR2 is SYDVKM. The CDR3 is made up of 14 amino acids.

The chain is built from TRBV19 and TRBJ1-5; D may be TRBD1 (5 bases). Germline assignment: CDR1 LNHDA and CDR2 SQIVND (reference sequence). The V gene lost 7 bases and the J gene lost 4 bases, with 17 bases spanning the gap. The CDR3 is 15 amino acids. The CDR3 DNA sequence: TGTGCCAGTATCAATCAGAGGGGAACTAATCAGCCCCAGCATTTT. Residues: CASINQRGTNQPQHF.

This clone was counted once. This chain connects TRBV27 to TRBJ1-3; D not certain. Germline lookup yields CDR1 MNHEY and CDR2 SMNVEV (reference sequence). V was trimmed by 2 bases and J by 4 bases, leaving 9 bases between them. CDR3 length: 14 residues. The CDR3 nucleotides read TGTGCCAGCAGTTTAACCGGGCTAGGAAACACCATATATTTT. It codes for CASSLTGLGNTIYF.

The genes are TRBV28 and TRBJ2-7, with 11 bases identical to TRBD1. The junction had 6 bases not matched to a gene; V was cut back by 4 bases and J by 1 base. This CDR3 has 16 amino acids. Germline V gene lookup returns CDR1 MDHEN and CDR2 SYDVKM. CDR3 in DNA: TGTGCCAGCAGTTGGTCCCGGGACAGGGGGTCCTACGAGCAGTACTTC. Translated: CASSWSRDRGSYEQYF.

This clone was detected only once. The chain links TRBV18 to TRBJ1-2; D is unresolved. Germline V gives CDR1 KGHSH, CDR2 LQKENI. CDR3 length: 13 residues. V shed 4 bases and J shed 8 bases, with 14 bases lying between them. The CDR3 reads CASSLPAGLGYTF. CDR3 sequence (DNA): TGTGCCAGCTCACTTCCCGCCGGGCTAGGCTACACCTTC.

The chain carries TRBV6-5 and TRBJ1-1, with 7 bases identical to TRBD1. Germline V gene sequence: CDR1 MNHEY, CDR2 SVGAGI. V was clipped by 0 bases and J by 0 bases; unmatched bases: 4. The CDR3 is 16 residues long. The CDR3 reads CASSYSGQILNTEAFF. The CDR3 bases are TGTGCCAGCAGTTACTCGGGACAGATCCTGAACACTGAAGCTTTCTTT.

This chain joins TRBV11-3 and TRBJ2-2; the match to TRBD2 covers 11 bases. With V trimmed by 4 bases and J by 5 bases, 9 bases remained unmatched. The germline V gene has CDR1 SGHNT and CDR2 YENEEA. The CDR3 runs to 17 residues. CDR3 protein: CASSSRLAGTRTGELFF. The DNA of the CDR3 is TGTGCCAGCAGCTCTCGACTAGCGGGAACGCGAACCGGGGAGCTGTTTTTT.

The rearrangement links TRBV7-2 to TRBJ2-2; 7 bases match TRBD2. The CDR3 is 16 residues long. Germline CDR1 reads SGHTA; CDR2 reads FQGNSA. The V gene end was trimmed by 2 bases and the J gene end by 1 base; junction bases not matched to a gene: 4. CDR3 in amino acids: CASSLKSGKNTGELFF. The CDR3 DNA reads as TGTGCCAGCAGCTTAAAGAGCGGGAAGAACACCGGGGAGCTGTTTTTT. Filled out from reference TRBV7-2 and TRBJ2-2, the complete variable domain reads GAGVSQSPSNKVTEKGKDVELRCDPISGHTALYWYRQSLGQGLEFLIYFQGNSAPDKSGLPSDRFSAERTGGSVSTLTIQRTQQEDSAVYLCASSLKSGKNTGELFFGEGSRLTVL.

In nucleotides, the CDR3 is TGTGCCAGCAAAGGGACAGGGAAAATGAACACTGAAGCTTTCTTT. It yields the protein CASKGTGKMNTEAFF. This chain uses TRBV2 with TRBJ1-1, with 9 bases identical to TRBD1. Germline values: CDR1 SNHLY, CDR2 FYNNEI. The CDR3 covers 15 residues. J gave up 0 bases and V 7 bases, and 6 bases lay outside the gene matches.

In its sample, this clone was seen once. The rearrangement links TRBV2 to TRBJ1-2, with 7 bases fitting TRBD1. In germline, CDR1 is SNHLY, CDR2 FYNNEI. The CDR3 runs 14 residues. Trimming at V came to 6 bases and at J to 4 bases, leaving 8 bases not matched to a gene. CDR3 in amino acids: CASSVTGEVYGYTF. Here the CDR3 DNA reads TGTGCCAGCAGCGTAACAGGGGAGGTCTATGGCTACACCTTC.

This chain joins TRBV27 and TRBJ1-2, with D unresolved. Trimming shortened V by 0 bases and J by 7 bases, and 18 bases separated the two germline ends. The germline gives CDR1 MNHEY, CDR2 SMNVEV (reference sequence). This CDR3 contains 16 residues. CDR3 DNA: TGTGCCAGCAGTTTATCCCCAGAGGTCGCTGGGAGTGGCTACACCTTC. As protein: CASSLSPEVAGSGYTF.